The 4 T cell receptor beta chains reported below all come from one sample, sequenced in a study of cytomegalovirus exposure and HLA in healthy donors. PCR used 60 Vbeta primers and 13 Jbeta primers. TCRdb's table, derived via immunoSEQ multiplex PCR, lists solely in-frame clones and lacks some. The repertoire has around 130,000 clones, around 81% of them found once; the top ten carry approximately 2.2%. The sample consisted of PBMCs. These receptors were taken from a woman aged 40 to 50 in good health and CMV-seronegative.

This chain connects TRBV27 to TRBJ2-1; TRBD1 matches at 8 bases. Germline V gene lookup returns CDR1 MNHEY and CDR2 SMNVEV (reference sequence). V trimming: 4 bases; J trimming: 4 bases; junction bases outside the gene matches: 6. The CDR3 is 15 residues long. This CDR3 is CASSSPDRAYNEQFF. In DNA, the CDR3 is TGTGCCAGCAGTTCCCCGGACAGGGCTTACAATGAGCAGTTCTTC.

The V and J genes are TRBV7-8 and TRBJ2-5, with 12 bases matching TRBD2. This CDR3 is built from 18 residues. V gave up 1 base and J gave up 4 bases; unmatched junction bases: 10. The germline gives CDR1 SGHVS, CDR2 FQNEAQ. For the CDR3, the DNA is TGTGCCAGCAGCTTAGGGCGATCTAGCGGGAGGGGCCCAGAGACCCAGTACTTC. Translating gives CASSLGRSSGRGPETQYF.

V usage is TRBV21-1 and J usage is TRBJ2-7; the table's D gene call, TRBD2, was not cross checked with the DNA. TRBV21-1 is noted as a pseudogene. The CDR3 length is 15 residues. CDR3 sequence: CASSKVLAGRSEQYF. CDR3 coding DNA: TGTGCCAGCAGCAAAGTTCTAGCGGGTAGATCCGAGCAGTACTTC.

The chain combines TRBV29-1 with TRBJ1-2; 10 nucleotides line up with TRBD1. The V gene end was trimmed by 4 bases and the J gene end by 3 bases; junction bases not matched to a gene: 5. Germline CDR1 reads SQVTM; CDR2 reads ANQGSEA. This CDR3 has 14 amino acids. The CDR3 bases are TGCAGCGTTGTGGGACAGGGGTTGGACTATGGCTACACCTTC. It yields the protein CSVVGQGLDYGYTF.